Here is one T cell receptor (beta chain) with its context. The record originates from a study of cytomegalovirus exposure and HLA in healthy donors. There are 15 residues in the CDR3. Germline-derived CDR1 and CDR2 are LNHNV and YYDKDF (reference sequence). Trimming took 0 bases from V and 8 from J, leaving 13 bases between them. PCR was performed using 60 Vbeta and 13 Jbeta primers. Using immunoSEQ multiplex PCR, the repertoire was profiled, and TCRdb retains in-frame clones only, with some absent. The repertoire consists of 70,000 to 90,000 clones, with under 80% occurring once and the leading ten covering 9.5% to 13%.

This receptor was identified in a male donor in good health and CMV-seropositive. The source material was PBMCs. V usage is TRBV15 and J usage is TRBJ1-4; D is ambiguous. CDR3 protein: CATSREVGREEKLFF. CDR3 nucleotide sequence: TGTGCCACCAGCAGAGAGGTGGGAAGGGAGGAAAAACTGTTTTTT.